The rows below give T cell receptor beta chains drawn from one sample of a study of T cells in Graves' hyperthyroidism and ophthalmopathy. TCRdb called the multiplex PCR reads again in MiXCR, with one record for every CDR3 protein. The sample yields 620,000 or so distinct CDR3 sequences, roughly 15% seen once. The sequenced material came from blood. These receptors came from a woman aged 50 to 65 with Graves' ophthalmopathy. Both conserved end residues are part of each CDR3. Each record gives: CDR3 DNA, CDR3 protein, J gene, D gene, V gene, clone size. A D gene is named only where the DNA matches it firmly. Not every row has a clone size; where given, it reads once, few, many or a size class.

CDR3nt: TGTGCCAGCAGCTTAGCTACAGCCCGGCCCTATGGCTACACCTTC
CDR3aa: CASSLATARPYGYTF
j_gene: TRBJ1-2
d_gene: NA
v_gene: TRBV7-2
abundance: few

CDR3nt: TGTGCCAGCAGCTCTCAAGGGGTGAGCACTGAAGCTTTCTTT
CDR3aa: CASSSQGVSTEAFF
j_gene: TRBJ1-1
d_gene: NA
v_gene: TRBV7-9
abundance: many

CDR3nt: TGTGCCAGCCAACTGGGACAGACCTACAATGAGCAGTTCTTC
CDR3aa: CASQLGQTYNEQFF
j_gene: TRBJ2-1
d_gene: TRBD1
v_gene: TRBV27
abundance: many

CDR3nt: TGTGCCAGCTTCCAAGACAGGATGAACACTGAAGCTTTCTTT
CDR3aa: CASFQDRMNTEAFF
j_gene: TRBJ1-1
d_gene: NA
v_gene: TRBV12-3/TRBV12-4
abundance: many

CDR3nt: TGTGCCAGCAGCTTTAACAGGGAGAGCGAGCAGTACTTC
CDR3aa: CASSFNRESEQYF
j_gene: TRBJ2-7
d_gene: NA
v_gene: TRBV27
abundance: many

CDR3nt: TGCAGTGCTAAGGGACTAGCGGGAGGCGTCCAAGAGACCCAGTACTTC
CDR3aa: CSAKGLAGGVQETQYF
j_gene: TRBJ2-5
d_gene: TRBD2
v_gene: TRBV20-1
abundance: NA

CDR3nt: TGTGCCACCAGCAGGGTCCAGCTGATCAACTATGGCTACACCTTC
CDR3aa: CATSRVQLINYGYTF
j_gene: TRBJ1-2
d_gene: NA
v_gene: TRBV15
abundance: few

CDR3nt: TGTGCCAGCAATTTGAGGTTCCGCGAGAACAATGAGCAGTTCTTC
CDR3aa: CASNLRFRENNEQFF
j_gene: TRBJ2-1
d_gene: NA
v_gene: TRBV6-1
abundance: NA

CDR3nt: TGCAGTGCTAGCCGGGTCAATCAGCCCCAGCATTTT
CDR3aa: CSASRVNQPQHF
j_gene: TRBJ1-5
d_gene: NA
v_gene: TRBV20-1
abundance: many

CDR3nt: TGTGCCTGCAGTCCGCGACAGGTTGGCGGGGAGCTGTTTTTT
CDR3aa: CACSPRQVGGELFF
j_gene: TRBJ2-2
d_gene: NA
v_gene: TRBV27
abundance: NA

CDR3nt: TGTGCCAGCAGTTTAAGCAGTTACTACGAGCAGTACTTC
CDR3aa: CASSLSSYYEQYF
j_gene: TRBJ2-7
d_gene: NA
v_gene: TRBV12-3/TRBV12-4
abundance: many

CDR3nt: TGTGCCAGCAGTGACAAATATGGACAGGGGGCAATAGCGGGAACGAGCACAGATACGCAGTATTTT
CDR3aa: CASSDKYGQGAIAGTSTDTQYF
j_gene: TRBJ2-3
d_gene: TRBD1
v_gene: TRBV12-3/TRBV12-4
abundance: many

CDR3nt: TGTGCCAGCAGTTACTCGATAGCCCAGAACGAGCAGTACTTC
CDR3aa: CASSYSIAQNEQYF
j_gene: TRBJ2-7
d_gene: NA
v_gene: TRBV6-2/TRBV6-3
abundance: NA

CDR3nt: TGTGCCAGCACCGGGACAGGCAATGAGCAGTTCTTC
CDR3aa: CASTGTGNEQFF
j_gene: TRBJ2-1
d_gene: TRBD1
v_gene: TRBV2
abundance: many

CDR3nt: TGCAGTGCTAGAGTAAGCGGGAGCGCCTACAATGAGCAGTTCTTC
CDR3aa: CSARVSGSAYNEQFF
j_gene: TRBJ2-1
d_gene: TRBD2
v_gene: TRBV20-1
abundance: many

CDR3nt: TGTGCCAGCAGGCAGGGGGCGGTCGGGGAGCTGTTTTTT
CDR3aa: CASRQGAVGELFF
j_gene: TRBJ2-2
d_gene: TRBD1
v_gene: TRBV2
abundance: many

CDR3nt: TGTGCCAGCTCACCACCACTGGCCCTAGCGGCAGGGACCGGGGAGCTGTTTTTT
CDR3aa: CASSPPLALAAGTGELFF
j_gene: TRBJ2-2
d_gene: TRBD2
v_gene: TRBV18
abundance: NA

CDR3nt: TGTGCCAGCAGTCGCCGATGGGGGGAGACCCAGTACTTC
CDR3aa: CASSRRWGETQYF
j_gene: TRBJ2-5
d_gene: NA
v_gene: TRBV28
abundance: many

CDR3nt: TGTGCCAGCAGCCCCGGACAGGGCCTTGGGGCCAACGTCCTGACTTTC
CDR3aa: CASSPGQGLGANVLTF
j_gene: TRBJ2-6
d_gene: TRBD1
v_gene: TRBV7-2
abundance: many

CDR3nt: TGTGCCAGCAGCGTAGTGGGTAGCCTAACCGGGGAGCTGTTTTTT
CDR3aa: CASSVVGSLTGELFF
j_gene: TRBJ2-2
d_gene: NA
v_gene: TRBV9
abundance: NA

CDR3nt: TGTGCCTGGAGTAGGTGGGGCTACAATGAGCAGTTCTTC
CDR3aa: CAWSRWGYNEQFF
j_gene: TRBJ2-1
d_gene: NA
v_gene: TRBV30
abundance: many

CDR3nt: TGTGCCAGCAGCTTGCCAGCAGGGGGGTCCTACAATGAGCAGTTCTTC
CDR3aa: CASSLPAGGSYNEQFF
j_gene: TRBJ2-1
d_gene: NA
v_gene: TRBV7-9
abundance: many